This T cell receptor beta chain was observed in a study of T-cell memory formation after mild COVID-19. Study-wide background: Among the donors, TCR clusters were largely specific to each donor.

This clonotype was observed at least ten times. Its target is not known. TCRdb called the 5' RACE reads again in MiXCR, with one record for every CDR3 protein. The sample carries approximately 290,000 distinct CDR3 sequences, approximately 15% recorded once. General study results and limits: Whether day 37 second-wave clones are SARS-CoV-2-specific was not confirmed. Some SARS-CoV-2-responding clones were already detected in memory before infection. Clones that contracted from day 15 to 85 had balanced CD4/CD8; later expanders were CD4+ biased.

The V gene lost 5 bases and the J gene lost 2 bases, with 12 bases spanning the gap. CDR3 length: 14 amino acids. The germline gives CDR1 SGHTA, CDR2 FQGNSA. This sequence originates from a man younger than 35 who had mild COVID-19 (a few samples of this study predate the infection). Cell type and time point are not known. The specimen sequenced was PBMCs or a T cell subset sorted from them (not recorded which). This chain uses TRBV7-2 with TRBJ1-1, with D possibly matching TRBD1 (6 bases). As DNA, the CDR3 is TGTGCCAGCAGCCGACAGGTTAGCAACACTGAAGCTTTCTTT. As protein: CASSRQVSNTEAFF.